Listed below are T cell receptor beta chains from one sample, sequenced in a study of technical replicates of blood from a few donors. TCRdb's copy holds only in-frame clones and misses some; the assay was immunoSEQ multiplex PCR. The table records around 80,000 clones, roughly 98% of them present only once. The sample comprised T cells isolated from PBMCs. These receptor sequences come from a human donor in good health. The CDR3 runs from the conserved cysteine through the conserved F or W. Fields, in order: V gene, clone size, J gene, D gene, CDR3 DNA, CDR3 protein. A D gene is named only where the DNA matches it firmly. Where a row states a size, it is once, few, many or the class of an expanded clone; other rows omit it.

TRBV11-2	.	TRBJ2-1	.	TGTGCCAGCAGCTCCGCGGGGTCAGTCTACAATGAGCAGTTCTTC	CASSSAGSVYNEQFF
TRBV28	.	TRBJ1-2	.	TGTGCCAGCAGTTCCGGAGTCGTCTATGGCTACACCTTC	CASSSGVVYGYTF
TRBV11-2	.	TRBJ2-1	.	TGTGCCAGCAGCTTAAGGGCTAGCGAACAGTTCTTC	CASSLRASEQFF
TRBV7-6	.	TRBJ1-1	TRBD1	TGTGCCAGCAGCCAGGGGGGCACTGAAGCTTTCTTT	CASSQGGTEAFF
TRBV27	once	TRBJ1-5	.	TGTGCCAGCAGTTACAGGACAAGCAATCAGCCCCAGCATTTT	CASSYRTSNQPQHF
TRBV6-4	.	TRBJ1-1	.	TGTGCCAGCAGTGACCTTCCGGGTACGGCTGAAGCTTTCTTT	CASSDLPGTAEAFF
TRBV9	.	TRBJ2-7	.	TGTGCCAGCAGCGTAACTCCAACGTACGAGCAGTACTTC	CASSVTPTYEQYF
TRBV7-9	.	TRBJ1-5	.	TGTGCCAGCAGCCCCGAAGGGGCCCCCCAGCATTTT	CASSPEGAPQHF
TRBV27	.	TRBJ2-3	TRBD2	TGTGCCAGCAGTTTAGCGCGGGAGATCCCAGATACGCAGTATTTT	CASSLAREIPDTQYF
TRBV4-1	.	TRBJ2-3	.	TGCGCCAGCAGCCAGTCCCCTACTAGCACAGATACGCAGTATTTT	CASSQSPTSTDTQYF
TRBV28	.	TRBJ2-7	.	TGTGCCAGCAGTTCCGGACAGATTGCCTACGAGCAGTACTTC	CASSSGQIAYEQYF
TRBV27	.	TRBJ1-2	TRBD1	TGTGCCAGCAGTTTATCGAGGGACAGTCCAGGCTACACCTTC	CASSLSRDSPGYTF
TRBV9	.	TRBJ2-2	TRBD1	TGTGCCAGCAGCGTAGCTGTTGGACAGGCTAACACCGGGGAGCTGTTTTTT	CASSVAVGQANTGELFF
TRBV19	once	TRBJ2-3	.	TGTGCCAGTAGTATACTGGGGGCTACAGATACGCAGTATTTT	CASSILGATDTQYF
TRBV5-4	.	TRBJ2-7	.	TGTGCCAGCAGCTTGGACCCGGACTCCTCCCGTTGGAAGCAGTACTTC	CASSLDPDSSRWKQYF
TRBV5-1	.	TRBJ1-1	.	TGCGCCAGCAGCTTGGAACCAGGGATGAACACTGAAGCTTTCTTT	CASSLEPGMNTEAFF
TRBV6-5	few	TRBJ1-1	TRBD1	TGTGCCAGCAACAGGGGACAGGGAGGGACTGAAGCTTTCTTT	CASNRGQGGTEAFF
TRBV28	.	TRBJ2-7	.	TGTGCCAGCAGTTTACCGGGGTACGAGCAGTACTTC	CASSLPGYEQYF
TRBV27	.	TRBJ2-2	TRBD2	TGTGCCAGCAGTAGGGTAGCGGGAGTAAACGGGGAGCTGTTTTTT	CASSRVAGVNGELFF
TRBV5-4	.	TRBJ2-7	TRBD2	TGTGCCAGCAGCCCGGGGGGGTCCTCCTACGAGCAGTACTTC	CASSPGGSSYEQYF
TRBV27	.	TRBJ1-3	.	TGTGCCAGCAGTTTGGAGGGCACCTCTGGAAACACCATATATTTT	CASSLEGTSGNTIYF
TRBV2	.	TRBJ2-5	.	TGTGCCAGCAGTGAACTCATCAGGGGCGCGTTCAAAGAGACCCAGTACTTC	CASSELIRGAFKETQYF
TRBV5-1	.	TRBJ2-7	.	TGCGCCAGCAGCTTGGCGGTAGATTACGAGCAGTACTTC	CASSLAVDYEQYF
TRBV19	.	TRBJ1-2	.	TGTGCCAGTAGTATAGGAGGAGGGATCTATGGCTACACCTTC	CASSIGGGIYGYTF
TRBV5-1	.	TRBJ2-5	.	TGCGCCAGCAGCTTGGGCGGGCCGTACCAAGAGACCCAGTACTTC	CASSLGGPYQETQYF
TRBV7-8	.	TRBJ2-2	.	TGTGCCAGCAGCCCTAGTATGATAGGCAACACCGGGGAGCTGTTTTTT	CASSPSMIGNTGELFF
TRBV15	once	TRBJ2-1	TRBD2	TGTGCCACCAGCAGAAGAGCGGGACGGGACAATGAGCAGTTCTTC	CATSRRAGRDNEQFF
TRBV19	.	TRBJ1-2	TRBD1	TGTGCCAGTAGAGTGGGGACAGGGCATGGCTACACCTTC	CASRVGTGHGYTF
TRBV5-1	.	TRBJ2-7	TRBD2	TGCGCCAGCAGCCTCACAGGGACTCTAGCGGGAGTGCTAGTCGCCTACGAGCAGTACTTC	CASSLTGTLAGVLVAYEQYF
TRBV30	.	TRBJ1-5	.	TGTGCCAACGGGGGTAATAGGAATCAGCCCCAGCATTTT	CANGGNRNQPQHF
TRBV6-5	.	TRBJ2-3	TRBD2	TGTGCCAGCAGTGGGACACTAGCGGGAGTTTCTACGCAGTATTTT	CASSGTLAGVSTQYF
TRBV5-1	once	TRBJ1-1	.	TGCGCCAGCAGCTTTAGGGGTATGGGGACTGAAGCTTTCTTT	CASSFRGMGTEAFF
TRBV7-9	once	TRBJ2-3	.	TGTGCCAGCAGCTTAGGTCGATTCGGTCCCACAGATACGCAGTATTTT	CASSLGRFGPTDTQYF
TRBV5-4	.	TRBJ2-7	.	TGTGCCAGCAGCTTGTCCGCGATCCCCGGCTACGAGCAGTACTTC	CASSLSAIPGYEQYF
TRBV10-2	.	TRBJ1-5	.	TGCGCCAGCAGTCTTAAGGGAGGCCAGCCCCAGCATTTT	CASSLKGGQPQHF
TRBV28	once	TRBJ2-7	.	TGTGCCAGCAGTTTACATCACGAGCAGTACTTC	CASSLHHEQYF
TRBV5-1	.	TRBJ2-1	TRBD1	TGCGCCAGCAGCTTGGAGGGGGCAAAAGAGCAGTTCTTC	CASSLEGAKEQFF
TRBV4-3	.	TRBJ2-7	TRBD2	TGCGCCAGCAGCCTCCGGACTAGCGGGAGGAACGAGCAGTACTTC	CASSLRTSGRNEQYF
TRBV6-1	once	TRBJ1-5	.	TGTGCCAGCAGTGTTCCGGGACAAGAGTGGCCCCAGCATTTT	CASSVPGQEWPQHF
TRBV29-1	.	TRBJ1-5	.	TGCAGCGTGCGGGACGGAAGAGTTGGGTATCAGCCCCAGCATTTT	CSVRDGRVGYQPQHF
TRBV6-5	.	TRBJ2-2	.	TGTGCCAGCAGTTACCTCCGGGAGCTGTTTTTT	CASSYLRELFF
TRBV4-2	few	TRBJ1-2	.	TGTGCCAGCAGCCAGGGTGGGGAACAGGGCTATGGCTACACCTTC	CASSQGGEQGYGYTF
TRBV27	once	TRBJ1-5	.	TGTGCCAGCAGAGGGGCTGGTGCTAATCAGCCCCAGCATTTT	CASRGAGANQPQHF
TRBV10-3	.	TRBJ2-7	TRBD2	TGTGCCATCAGTGATTCGGGAGGGTCCTACGAGCAGTACTTC	CAISDSGGSYEQYF
TRBV18	.	TRBJ2-5	TRBD1	TGTGCCAGCTCATCAATGACAGGGGCGGGTGAGACCCAGTACTTC	CASSSMTGAGETQYF
TRBV14	.	TRBJ2-3	TRBD2	TGTGCCAGCAGCCTAGCGGGAGGAGATACGCAGTATTTT	CASSLAGGDTQYF
TRBV10-3	.	TRBJ2-1	TRBD2	TGTGCCATCAAACCGGGAGGGCCGGTTGAGCAGTTCTTC	CAIKPGGPVEQFF
TRBV19	.	TRBJ1-1	TRBD1	TGTGCCAGTATTGGAGGAGGGGGCGACACTGAAGCTTTCTTT	CASIGGGGDTEAFF
TRBV7-9	.	TRBJ2-7	.	TGTGCCAGCAGCTTAAGAGGGAGCGAATACGAGCAGTACTTC	CASSLRGSEYEQYF
TRBV7-2	.	TRBJ1-4	TRBD1	TGTGCCAGCAGCTGGACAGGGGGCGAAAAACTGTTTTTT	CASSWTGGEKLFF
TRBV19	.	TRBJ2-3	TRBD2	TGTGCCAGTAGAGAGTCGGCGGGAGGGCCTATTATCGCCACAGATACGCAGTATTTT	CASRESAGGPIIATDTQYF
TRBV5-1	.	TRBJ2-1	TRBD1	TGCGCCAGCAGCTATCCGACCGGGACAGGGGTAGGTGAGCAGTTCTTC	CASSYPTGTGVGEQFF
TRBV18	.	TRBJ2-5	.	TGTGCCAGCTCACGACGTCAGGGTCGGGAGACCCAGTACTTC	CASSRRQGRETQYF
TRBV5-4	.	TRBJ2-7	TRBD2	TGTGCCAGCAGCTTCGGACTAGCGGGAACCTACGAGCAGTACTTC	CASSFGLAGTYEQYF
TRBV5-1	.	TRBJ2-1	TRBD1	TGCGCCAGCAGCTTGAGGGCTTTCCAGGGGGATGAGCAGTTCTTC	CASSLRAFQGDEQFF